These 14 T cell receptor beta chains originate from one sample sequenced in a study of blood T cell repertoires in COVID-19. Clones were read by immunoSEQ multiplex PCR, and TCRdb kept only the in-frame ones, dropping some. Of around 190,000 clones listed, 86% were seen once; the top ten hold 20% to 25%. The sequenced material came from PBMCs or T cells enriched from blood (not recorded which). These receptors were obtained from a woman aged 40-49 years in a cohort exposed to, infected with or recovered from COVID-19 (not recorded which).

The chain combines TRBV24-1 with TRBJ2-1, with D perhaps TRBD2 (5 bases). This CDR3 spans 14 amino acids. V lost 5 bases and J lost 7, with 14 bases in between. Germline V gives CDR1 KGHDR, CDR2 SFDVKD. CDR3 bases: TGTGCCACCAGTGCCCGGCAGAGAGGGAATGAGCAGTTCTTC. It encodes CATSARQRGNEQFF.

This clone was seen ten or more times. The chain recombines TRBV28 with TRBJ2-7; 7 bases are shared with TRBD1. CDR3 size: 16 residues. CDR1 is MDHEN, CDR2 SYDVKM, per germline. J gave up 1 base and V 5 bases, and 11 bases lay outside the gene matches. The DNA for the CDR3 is TGTGCCAGCAGTCTCGCGACAGGGACCTTATCCTACGAGCAGTACTTC. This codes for CASSLATGTLSYEQYF.

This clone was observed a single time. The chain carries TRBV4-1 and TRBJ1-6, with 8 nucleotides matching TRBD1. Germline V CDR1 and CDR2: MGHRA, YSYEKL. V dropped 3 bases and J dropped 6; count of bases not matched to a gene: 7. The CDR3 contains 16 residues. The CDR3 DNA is TGCGCCAGCAGCCAGGGCAGGGGGCTAGGTAATTCACCCCTCCACTTT. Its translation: CASSQGRGLGNSPLHF.

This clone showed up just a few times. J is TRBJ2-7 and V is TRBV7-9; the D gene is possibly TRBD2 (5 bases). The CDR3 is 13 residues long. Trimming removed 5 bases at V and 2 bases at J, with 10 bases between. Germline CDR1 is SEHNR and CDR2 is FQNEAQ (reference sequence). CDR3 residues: CASSPSEAYEQYF. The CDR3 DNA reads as TGTGCCAGCAGCCCATCGGAGGCCTACGAGCAGTACTTC.

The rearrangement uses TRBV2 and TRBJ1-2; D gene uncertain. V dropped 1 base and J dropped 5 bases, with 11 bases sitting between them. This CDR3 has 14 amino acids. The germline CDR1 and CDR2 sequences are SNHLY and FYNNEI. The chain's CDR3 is CASSEDREMYGYTF. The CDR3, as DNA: TGTGCCAGCAGTGAAGATAGGGAGATGTATGGCTACACCTTC.

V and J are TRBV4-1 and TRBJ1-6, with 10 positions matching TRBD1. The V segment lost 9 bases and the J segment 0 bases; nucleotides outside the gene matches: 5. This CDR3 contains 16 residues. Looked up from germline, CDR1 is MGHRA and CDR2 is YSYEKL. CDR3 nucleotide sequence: TGCGCCAGTCGGGACAGGGGAAGCTCCTATAATTCACCCCTCCACTTT. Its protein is CASRDRGSSYNSPLHF.

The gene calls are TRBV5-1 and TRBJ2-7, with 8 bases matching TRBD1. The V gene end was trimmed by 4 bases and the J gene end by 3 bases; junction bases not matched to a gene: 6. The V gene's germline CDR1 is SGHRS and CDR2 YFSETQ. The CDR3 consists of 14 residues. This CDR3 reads CASSGGQGGYEQYF. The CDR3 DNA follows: TGCGCCAGCAGCGGAGGACAGGGAGGCTACGAGCAGTACTTC.

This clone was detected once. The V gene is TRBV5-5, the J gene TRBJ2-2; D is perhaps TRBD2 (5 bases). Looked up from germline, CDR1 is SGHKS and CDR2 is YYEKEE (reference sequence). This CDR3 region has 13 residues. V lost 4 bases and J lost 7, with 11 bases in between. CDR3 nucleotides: TGTGCCAGCAGCCTTGGAGGTGGCGGGGAGCTGTTTTTT. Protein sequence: CASSLGGGGELFF. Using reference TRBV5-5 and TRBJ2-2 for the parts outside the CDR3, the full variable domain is DAGVTQSPTHLIKTRGQQVTLRCSPISGHKSVSWYQQVLGQGPQFIFQYYEKEERGRGNFPDRFSARQFPNYSSELNVNALLLGDSALYLCASSLGGGGELFFGEGSRLTVL.

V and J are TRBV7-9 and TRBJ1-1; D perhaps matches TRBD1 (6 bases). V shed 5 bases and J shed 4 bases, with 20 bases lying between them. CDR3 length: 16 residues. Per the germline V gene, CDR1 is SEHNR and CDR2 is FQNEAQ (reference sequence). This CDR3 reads CASSPRGGSRITEAFF. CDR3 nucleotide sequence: TGTGCCAGCAGCCCAAGGGGGGGGAGCCGAATCACTGAAGCTTTCTTT.

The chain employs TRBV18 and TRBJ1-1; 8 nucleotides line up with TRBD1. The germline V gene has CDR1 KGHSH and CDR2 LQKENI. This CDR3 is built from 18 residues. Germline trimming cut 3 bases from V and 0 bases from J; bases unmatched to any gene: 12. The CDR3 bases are TGTGCCAGCTCACCGCGACAGGGGAGGAGTATTCTGAACACTGAAGCTTTCTTT. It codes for CASSPRQGRSILNTEAFF.

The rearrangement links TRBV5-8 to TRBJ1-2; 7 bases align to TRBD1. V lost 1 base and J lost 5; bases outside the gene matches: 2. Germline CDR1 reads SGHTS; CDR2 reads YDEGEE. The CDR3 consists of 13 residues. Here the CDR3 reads CASSLRGLYGYTF. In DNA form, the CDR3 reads TGTGCCAGCAGCTTGAGGGGGCTTTATGGCTACACCTTC.

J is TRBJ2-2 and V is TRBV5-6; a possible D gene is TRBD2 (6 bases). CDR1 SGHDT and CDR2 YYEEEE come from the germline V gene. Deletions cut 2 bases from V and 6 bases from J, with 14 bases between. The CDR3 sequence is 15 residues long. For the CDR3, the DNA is TGTGCCAGCAGCTTCGGACTAAGAAGGCCCGGGGAGCTGTTTTTT. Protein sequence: CASSFGLRRPGELFF.

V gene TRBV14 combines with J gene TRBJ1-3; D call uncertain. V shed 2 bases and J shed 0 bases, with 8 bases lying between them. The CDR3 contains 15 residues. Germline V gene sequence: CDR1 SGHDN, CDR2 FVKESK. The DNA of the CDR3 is TGTGCCAGCAGCCAAATACATAACTCTGGAAACACCATATATTTT. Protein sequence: CASSQIHNSGNTIYF.

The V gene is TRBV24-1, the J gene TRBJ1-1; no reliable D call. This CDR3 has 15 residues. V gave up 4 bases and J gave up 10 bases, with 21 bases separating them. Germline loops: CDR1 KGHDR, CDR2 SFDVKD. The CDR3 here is CATSETDSAVGGAFF. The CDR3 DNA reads TGTGCCACCAGTGAGACGGACTCGGCGGTTGGCGGAGCTTTCTTT.